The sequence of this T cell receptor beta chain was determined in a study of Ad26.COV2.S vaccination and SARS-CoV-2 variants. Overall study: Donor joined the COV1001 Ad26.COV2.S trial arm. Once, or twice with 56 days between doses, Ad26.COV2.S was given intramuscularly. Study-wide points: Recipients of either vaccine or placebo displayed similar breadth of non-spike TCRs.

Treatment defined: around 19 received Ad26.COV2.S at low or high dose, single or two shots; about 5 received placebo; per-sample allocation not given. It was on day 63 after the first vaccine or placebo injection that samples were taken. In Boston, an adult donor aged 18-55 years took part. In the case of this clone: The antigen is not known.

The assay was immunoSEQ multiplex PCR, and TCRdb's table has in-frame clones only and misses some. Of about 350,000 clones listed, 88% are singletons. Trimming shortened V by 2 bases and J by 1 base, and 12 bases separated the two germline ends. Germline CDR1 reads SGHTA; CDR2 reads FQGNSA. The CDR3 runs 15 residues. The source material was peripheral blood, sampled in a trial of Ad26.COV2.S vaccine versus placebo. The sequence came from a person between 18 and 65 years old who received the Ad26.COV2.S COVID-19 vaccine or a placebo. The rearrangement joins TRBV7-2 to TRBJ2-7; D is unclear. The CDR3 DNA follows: TGTGCCAGCAGCTTACTGGGGTCCGCATCCTACGAGCAGTACTTC. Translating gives CASSLLGSASYEQYF.